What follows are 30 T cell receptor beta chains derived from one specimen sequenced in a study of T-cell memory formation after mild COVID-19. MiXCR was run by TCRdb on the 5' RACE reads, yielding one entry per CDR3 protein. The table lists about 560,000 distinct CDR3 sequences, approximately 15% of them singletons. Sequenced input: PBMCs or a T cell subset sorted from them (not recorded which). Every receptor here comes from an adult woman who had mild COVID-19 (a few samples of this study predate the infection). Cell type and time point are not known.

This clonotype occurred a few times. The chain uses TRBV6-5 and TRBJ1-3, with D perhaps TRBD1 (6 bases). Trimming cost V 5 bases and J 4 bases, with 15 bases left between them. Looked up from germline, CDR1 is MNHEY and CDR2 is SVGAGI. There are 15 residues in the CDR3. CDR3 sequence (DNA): TGTGCCAGCAGTCCGGCGGGGGGGCCCGGAAACACCATATATTTT. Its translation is CASSPAGGPGNTIYF.

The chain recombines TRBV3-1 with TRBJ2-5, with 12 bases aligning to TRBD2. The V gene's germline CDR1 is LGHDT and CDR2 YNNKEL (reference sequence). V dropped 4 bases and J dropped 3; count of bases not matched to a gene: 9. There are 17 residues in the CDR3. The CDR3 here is CASSPDWTSGVEETQYF. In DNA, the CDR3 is TGTGCCAGCAGCCCCGATTGGACTAGCGGGGTGGAAGAGACCCAGTACTTC.

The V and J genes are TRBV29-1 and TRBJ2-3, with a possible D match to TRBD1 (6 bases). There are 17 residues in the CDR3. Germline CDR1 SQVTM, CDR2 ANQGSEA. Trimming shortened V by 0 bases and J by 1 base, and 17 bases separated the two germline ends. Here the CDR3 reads CSVEDWGRGLGTDTQYF. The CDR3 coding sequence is TGCAGCGTTGAAGATTGGGGCAGGGGCCTGGGCACAGATACGCAGTATTTT.

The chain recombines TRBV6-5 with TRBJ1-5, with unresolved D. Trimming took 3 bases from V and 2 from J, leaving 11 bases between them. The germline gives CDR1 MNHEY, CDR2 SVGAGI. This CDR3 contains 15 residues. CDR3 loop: CASSYDTRGNQPQHF. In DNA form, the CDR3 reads TGTGCCAGCAGTTATGATACTCGGGGCAATCAGCCCCAGCATTTT.

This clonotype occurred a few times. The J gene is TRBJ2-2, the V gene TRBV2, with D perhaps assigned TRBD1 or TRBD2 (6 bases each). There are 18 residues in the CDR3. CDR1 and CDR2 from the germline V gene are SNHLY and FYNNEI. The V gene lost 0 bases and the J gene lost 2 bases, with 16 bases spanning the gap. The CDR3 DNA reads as TGTGCCAGCAGTGAAGCTCTGGGGGGCGGAGGAAACACCGGGGAGCTGTTTTTT. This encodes CASSEALGGGGNTGELFF.

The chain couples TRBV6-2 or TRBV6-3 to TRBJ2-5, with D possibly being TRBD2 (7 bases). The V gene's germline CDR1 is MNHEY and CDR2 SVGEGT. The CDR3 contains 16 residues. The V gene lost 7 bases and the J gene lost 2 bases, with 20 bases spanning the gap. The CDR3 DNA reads TGTGCCAGCATTCTTGGGGGGGCCGCCATACAAGAGACCCAGTACTTC. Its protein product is CASILGGAAIQETQYF.

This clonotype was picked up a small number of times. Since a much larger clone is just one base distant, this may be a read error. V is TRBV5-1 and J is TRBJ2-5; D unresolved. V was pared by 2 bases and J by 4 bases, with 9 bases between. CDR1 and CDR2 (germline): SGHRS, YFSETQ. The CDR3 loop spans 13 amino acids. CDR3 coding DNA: TGCGCCAGCAGCTTCGGCTGGGGAGAGACCCAGTACTTC. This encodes CASSFGWGETQYF.

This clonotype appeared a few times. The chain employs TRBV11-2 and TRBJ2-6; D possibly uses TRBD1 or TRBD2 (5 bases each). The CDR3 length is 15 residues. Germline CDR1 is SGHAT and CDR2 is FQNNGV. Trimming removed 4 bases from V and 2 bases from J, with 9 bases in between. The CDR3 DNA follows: TGTGCCAGCAGCTCGCAGGGAGCTGGGGCCAACGTCCTGACTTTC. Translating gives CASSSQGAGANVLTF.

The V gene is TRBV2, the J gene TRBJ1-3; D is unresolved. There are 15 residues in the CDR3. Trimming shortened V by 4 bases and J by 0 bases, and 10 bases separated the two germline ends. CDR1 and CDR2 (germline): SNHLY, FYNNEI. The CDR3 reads CASSANGNSGNTIYF. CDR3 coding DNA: TGTGCCAGCAGTGCAAATGGGAACTCTGGAAACACCATATATTTT.

The CDR3 sequence: CASSEGETGGNYGYTF. In DNA form, the CDR3 reads TGTGCCAGCAGTGAAGGAGAGACAGGGGGTAATTACGGCTACACCTTC. The chain carries TRBV2 and TRBJ1-2, with 9 bases matching TRBD1. The CDR3 totals 16 residues. With V trimmed by 1 base and J by 8 bases, 11 bases remained unmatched. Looked up from germline, CDR1 is SNHLY and CDR2 is FYNNEI.

Here the CDR3 reads CASSLGTAVHWNEQFF. The CDR3 nucleotides are TGTGCCAGCAGCTTAGGGACAGCCGTTCACTGGAATGAGCAGTTCTTC. This rearrangement joins TRBV5-6 to TRBJ2-1; 7 bases agree with TRBD1. CDR3 length: 16 residues. V was clipped by 2 bases and J by 7 bases; unmatched bases: 12. Germline assignment: CDR1 SGHDT and CDR2 YYEEEE.

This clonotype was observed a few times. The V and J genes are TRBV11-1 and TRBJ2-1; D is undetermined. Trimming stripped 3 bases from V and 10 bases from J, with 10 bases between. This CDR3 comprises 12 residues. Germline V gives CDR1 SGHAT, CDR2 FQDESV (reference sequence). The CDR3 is CASSFTTWEQFF. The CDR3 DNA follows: TGTGCCAGCAGCTTCACGACCTGGGAGCAGTTCTTC. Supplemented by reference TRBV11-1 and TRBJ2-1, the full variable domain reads EAEVAQSPRYKITEKSQAVAFWCDPISGHATLYWYRQILGQGPELLVQFQDESVVDDSQLPKDRFSAERLKGVDSTLKIQPAELGDSAMYLCASSFTTWEQFFGPGTRLTVL.

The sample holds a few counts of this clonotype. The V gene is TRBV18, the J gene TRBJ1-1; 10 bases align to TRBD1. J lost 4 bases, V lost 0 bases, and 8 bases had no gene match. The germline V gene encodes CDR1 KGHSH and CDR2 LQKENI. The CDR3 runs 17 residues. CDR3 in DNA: TGTGCCAGCTCACCACCTTTGGGACAGGGGATGAGCACTGAAGCTTTCTTT. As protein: CASSPPLGQGMSTEAFF.

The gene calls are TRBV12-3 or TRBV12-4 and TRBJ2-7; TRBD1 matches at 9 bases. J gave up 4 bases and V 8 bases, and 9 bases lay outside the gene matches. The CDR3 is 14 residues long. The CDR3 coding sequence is TGTGCCAGCGGCACAGGGGGCGAGAGGTACGAGCAGTACTTC. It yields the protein CASGTGGERYEQYF.

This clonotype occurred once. CDR3: CASSAALGQPSTGELFF. Here the CDR3 DNA reads TGTGCCAGCAGTGCTGCCTTGGGGCAGCCCAGCACCGGGGAGCTGTTTTTT. The chain is built from TRBV25-1 and TRBJ2-2; TRBD1 might be the D (5 bases). V was shortened by 4 bases and J by 4 bases, with 19 bases between the two germline ends. Germline loops: CDR1 MGHDK, CDR2 SYGVNS. CDR3 length equals 17 residues.

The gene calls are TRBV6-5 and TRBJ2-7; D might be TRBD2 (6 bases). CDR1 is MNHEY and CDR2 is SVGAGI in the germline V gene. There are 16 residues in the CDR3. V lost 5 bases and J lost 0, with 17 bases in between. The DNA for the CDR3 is TGTGCCAGCAGTAAGACCAGACCGGGACTCTCCTACGAGCAGTACTTC. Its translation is CASSKTRPGLSYEQYF.

In nucleotides, the CDR3 is TGCGCCAGCAGCTCGGATGGAGGTTATGGCTACACCTTC. Residues: CASSSDGGYGYTF. V and J are TRBV5-1 and TRBJ1-2; unclear D gene. V gave up 3 bases and J gave up 5 bases, with 11 bases separating them. The CDR3 is made up of 13 amino acids. Germline assignment: CDR1 SGHRS and CDR2 YFSETQ.

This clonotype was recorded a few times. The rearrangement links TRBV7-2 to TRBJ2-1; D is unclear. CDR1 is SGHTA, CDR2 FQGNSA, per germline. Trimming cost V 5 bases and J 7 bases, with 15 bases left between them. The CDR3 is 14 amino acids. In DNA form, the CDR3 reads TGTGCCAGCAGCACCCCCCGGGCGCCAAATGAGCAGTTCTTC. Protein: CASSTPRAPNEQFF.

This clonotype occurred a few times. CDR3 sequence: CASSLSGQRSYEQYF. The CDR3 nucleotides read TGCGCCAGCAGCTTGTCGGGACAACGATCCTACGAGCAGTACTTC. The gene calls are TRBV5-1 and TRBJ2-7; TRBD1 might be the D (6 bases). The CDR3 loop spans 15 amino acids. V shed 1 base and J shed 1 base, with 12 bases lying between them. Germline V gene data show CDR1 as SGHRS and CDR2 as YFSETQ.

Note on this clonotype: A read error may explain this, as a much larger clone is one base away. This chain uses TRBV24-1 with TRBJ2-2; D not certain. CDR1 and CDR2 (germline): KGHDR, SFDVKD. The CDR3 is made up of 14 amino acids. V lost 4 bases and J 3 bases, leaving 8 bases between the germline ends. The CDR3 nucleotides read TGTGCCACCAGTGAGCGACGGGACACCGGGGAGCTGTTTTTT. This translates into CATSERRDTGELFF.

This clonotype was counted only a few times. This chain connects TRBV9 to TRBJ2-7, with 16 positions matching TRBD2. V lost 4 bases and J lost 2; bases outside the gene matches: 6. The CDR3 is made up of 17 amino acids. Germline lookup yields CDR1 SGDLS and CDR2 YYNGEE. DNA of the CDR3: TGTGCCAGCAGCTTGGGGACTAGCGGGGGGGGAGCCTACGAGCAGTACTTC. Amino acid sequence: CASSLGTSGGGAYEQYF.

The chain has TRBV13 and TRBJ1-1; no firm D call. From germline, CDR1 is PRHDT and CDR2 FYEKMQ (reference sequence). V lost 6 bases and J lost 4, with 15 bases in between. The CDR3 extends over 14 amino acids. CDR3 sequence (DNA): TGTGCCAGCAGTTCCGGACGGTGGGTCACTGAAGCTTTCTTT. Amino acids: CASSSGRWVTEAFF.

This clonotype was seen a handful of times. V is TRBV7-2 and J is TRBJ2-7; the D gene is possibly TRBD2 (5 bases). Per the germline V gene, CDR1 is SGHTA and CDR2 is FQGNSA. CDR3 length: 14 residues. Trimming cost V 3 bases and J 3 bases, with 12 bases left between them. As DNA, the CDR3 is TGTGCCAGCAGCTTGCAACTAGAGTTCTACGAGCAGTACTTC. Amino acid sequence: CASSLQLEFYEQYF.

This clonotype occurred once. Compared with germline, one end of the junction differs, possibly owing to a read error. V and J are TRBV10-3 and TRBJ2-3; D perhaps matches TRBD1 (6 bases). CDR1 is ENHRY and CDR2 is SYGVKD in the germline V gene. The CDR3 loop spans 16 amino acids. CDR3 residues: CALSKAGTTSTDTQYF. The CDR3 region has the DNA TGTGCCCTCAGTAAAGCCGGGACAACTAGCACAGATACGCAGTATTTT.

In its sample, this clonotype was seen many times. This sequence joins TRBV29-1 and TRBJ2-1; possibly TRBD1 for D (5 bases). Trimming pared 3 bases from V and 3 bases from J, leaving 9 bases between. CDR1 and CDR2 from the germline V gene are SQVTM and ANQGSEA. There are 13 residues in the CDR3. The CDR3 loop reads CSVEGRFYNEQFF. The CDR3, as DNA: TGCAGCGTTGAGGGGCGTTTCTACAATGAGCAGTTCTTC.

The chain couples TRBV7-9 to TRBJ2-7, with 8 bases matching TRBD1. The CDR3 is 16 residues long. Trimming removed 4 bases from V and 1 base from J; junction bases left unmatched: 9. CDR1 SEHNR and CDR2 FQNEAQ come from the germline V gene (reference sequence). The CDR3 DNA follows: TGTGCCAGCAGCTCTCCAAAGTGGGACAGGTCCTACGAGCAGTACTTC. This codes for CASSSPKWDRSYEQYF.

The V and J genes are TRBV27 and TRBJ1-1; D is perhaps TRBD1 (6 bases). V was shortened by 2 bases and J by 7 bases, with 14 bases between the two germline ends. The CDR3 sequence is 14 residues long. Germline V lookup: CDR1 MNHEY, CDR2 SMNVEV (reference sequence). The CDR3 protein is CASSLQGIIGEAFF. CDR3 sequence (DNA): TGTGCCAGCAGTTTACAGGGGATAATAGGTGAAGCTTTCTTT.

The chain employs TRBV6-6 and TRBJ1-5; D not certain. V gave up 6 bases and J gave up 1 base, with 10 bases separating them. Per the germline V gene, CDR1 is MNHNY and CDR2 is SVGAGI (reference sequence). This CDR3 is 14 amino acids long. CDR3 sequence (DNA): TGTGCCAGCAGCCCCGACCCAAGCAATCAGCCCCAGCATTTT. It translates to CASSPDPSNQPQHF.

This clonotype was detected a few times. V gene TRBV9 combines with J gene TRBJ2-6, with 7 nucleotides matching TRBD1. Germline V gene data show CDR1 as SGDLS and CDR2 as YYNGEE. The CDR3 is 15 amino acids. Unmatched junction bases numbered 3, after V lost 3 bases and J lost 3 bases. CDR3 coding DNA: TGTGCCAGCAGCGCCGGGACAGTTGGGGCCAACGTCCTGACTTTC. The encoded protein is CASSAGTVGANVLTF. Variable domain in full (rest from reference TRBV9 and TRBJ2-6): DSGVTQTPKHLITATGQRVTLRCSPRSGDLSVYWYQQSLDQGLQFLIQYYNGEERAKGNILERFSAQQFPDLHSELNLSSLELGDSALYFCASSAGTVGANVLTFGAGSRLTVL.

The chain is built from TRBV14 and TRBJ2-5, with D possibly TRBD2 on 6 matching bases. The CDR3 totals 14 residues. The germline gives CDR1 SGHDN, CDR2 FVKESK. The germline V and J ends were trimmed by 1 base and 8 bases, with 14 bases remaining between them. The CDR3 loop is CASSQAWRERTQYF. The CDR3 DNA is TGTGCCAGCAGCCAAGCATGGAGGGAGAGAACCCAGTACTTC.